These 10 T cell receptor beta chains share one sample of origin, sequenced in a study of T cells after yellow fever vaccination. In TCRdb, the 5' RACE reads were re-called with MiXCR into one record per CDR3 protein. The sample lists a few hundred thousand distinct CDR3 sequences, roughly 3.5% occurring once. The material was PBMCs, obtained on the day of the yellow fever booster vaccination. The receptors come from a young man who received the YFV17D yellow fever vaccine.

The chain recombines TRBV28 with TRBJ2-1; 7 bases agree with TRBD2. Germline values: CDR1 MDHEN, CDR2 SYDVKM. V lost 3 bases and J lost 4; bases outside the gene matches: 12. The CDR3 is 17 residues long. CDR3 nucleotide sequence: TGTGCCAGCAGTTTTATGGAAAGGAGCGGGGTTTACAATGAGCAGTTCTTC. Protein: CASSFMERSGVYNEQFF.

This chain links TRBV10-3 with TRBJ1-4; 8 nucleotides agree with TRBD1. Germline assignment: CDR1 ENHRY and CDR2 SYGVKD. The CDR3 runs to 15 residues. Trimming at V came to 0 bases and at J to 3 bases, leaving 0 bases not matched to a gene. The CDR3 sequence is CAISESTGANEKLFF. For the CDR3, the DNA is TGTGCCATCAGTGAGTCGACAGGGGCTAATGAAAAACTGTTTTTT.

Many counts were recorded for this clonotype. CDR3 amino acids: CASSPLTGELFF. The CDR3 bases are TGTGCCAGCAGTCCACTCACCGGGGAGCTGTTTTTT. The V call is TRBV12-3 or TRBV12-4, the J call TRBJ2-2; no definite D call. Trimming left V 5 bases short and J 4 bases short, with 5 bases between. The CDR3 is 12 amino acids.

This clonotype was seen ten or more times. The gene calls are TRBV6-2 or TRBV6-3 and TRBJ1-5; D not certain. This CDR3 is 13 amino acids long. Germline CDR1 reads MNHEY; CDR2 reads SVGEGT. Trimming left V 6 bases short and J 0 bases short, with 6 bases between. This CDR3 reads CASRLHSNQPQHF. The CDR3 nucleotides read TGTGCCAGCAGACTACATAGCAATCAGCCCCAGCATTTT.

Many counts were recorded for this clonotype. V usage is TRBV6-2 or TRBV6-3 and J usage is TRBJ2-1; D gene unclear. From germline, CDR1 is MNHEY and CDR2 SVGEGT. Trimming shortened V by 6 bases and J by 8 bases, and 11 bases separated the two germline ends. CDR3 length: 12 amino acids. The CDR3 coding sequence is TGTGCCAGCAGCCAATCGTCTCATGAGCAGTTCTTC. Its translation: CASSQSSHEQFF.

This clonotype was seen ten or more times. The chain joins TRBV11-1 to TRBJ2-2; possible D gene TRBD1, 6 bases. Per the germline V gene, CDR1 is SGHAT and CDR2 is FQDESV (reference sequence). The V gene lost 4 bases and the J gene lost 3 bases, with 12 bases spanning the gap. This CDR3 has 15 amino acids. DNA for the CDR3: TGTGCCAGCAGCTCACCGACAGGTTACACCGGGGAGCTGTTTTTT. Amino acids: CASSSPTGYTGELFF.

This clonotype was observed a few times. This rearrangement joins TRBV4-3 to TRBJ1-2; 8 bases are a match to TRBD1. The CDR3 sequence is 16 residues long. V dropped 0 bases and J dropped 5; count of bases not matched to a gene: 8. Germline lookup yields CDR1 LGHNA and CDR2 YSLEER. This chain's CDR3 is CASSQDSTGANYGYTF. The CDR3 nucleotides read TGCGCCAGCAGCCAAGACTCGACAGGGGCCAATTATGGCTACACCTTC.

Many counts were recorded for this clonotype. The chain is built from TRBV6-2 or TRBV6-3 and TRBJ2-7; 7 nucleotides match TRBD1. Per germline, CDR1 MNHEY and CDR2 SVGEGT. After removal of 5 bases from V and 3 bases from J, the junction contained 7 bases not matched to a gene. The CDR3 covers 14 residues. The CDR3 DNA follows: TGTGCCAGCAGTCCCCGGGACAGAATCTACGAGCAGTACGTC. It specifies CASSPRDRIYEQYV.

This clonotype was recorded a few times. This chain joins TRBV5-1 and TRBJ2-7, with 11 nucleotides matching TRBD1. The CDR3 covers 15 residues. CDR1 and CDR2 (germline): SGHRS, YFSETQ. V lost 4 bases and J lost 3; bases outside the gene matches: 6. CDR3 DNA sequence: TGCGCCAGCAGCGGACCGGGACAGGGGGTCTACGAGCAGTACTTC. It yields the protein CASSGPGQGVYEQYF. Full variable domain (missing parts from reference TRBV5-1 and TRBJ2-7): KAGVTQTPRYLIKTRGQQVTLSCSPISGHRSVSWYQQTPGQGLQFLFEYFSETQRNKGNFPGRFSGRQFSNSRSEMNVSTLELGDSALYLCASSGPGQGVYEQYFGPGTRLTVT.

The rearrangement joins TRBV12-3 or TRBV12-4 to TRBJ1-3, with D perhaps TRBD1 (5 bases). The length of the CDR3 is 14 residues. V dropped 6 bases and J dropped 0 bases, with 9 bases sitting between them. The CDR3 is CASRSDSSGNTIYF. The CDR3 DNA follows: TGTGCCAGCAGGTCCGACAGCTCTGGAAACACCATATATTTT.